One sample yielded the 32 T cell receptor beta chains listed below, sequenced in a study of PD-1 blockade in classical Hodgkin lymphoma. Autologous stem cell transplantation was followed by relapse in every patient, and brentuximab vedotin exposure varied. Data came from immunoSEQ multiplex PCR; TCRdb stores just in-frame clones and leaves some out. This sample has roughly 61,000 clones, with more than 85% found just once. Sequences were derived from peripheral blood mononuclear cells (PBMCs), sampled before the second cycle of nivolumab. All receptors derive from a human donor with classical Hodgkin lymphoma.

V gene TRBV7-7 combines with J gene TRBJ2-7; a possible D gene is TRBD1 (6 bases). This CDR3 region has 14 residues. The V end was cut by 0 bases, the J end by 4 bases, with 10 bases between. Germline assignment: CDR1 SSHAT and CDR2 FNYEAQ (reference sequence). The CDR3 DNA is TGTGCCAGCAGCTTAGCGCCAGGGGCGTACGAGCAGTACTTC. Translation: CASSLAPGAYEQYF.

This clone was seen a few times. This chain joins TRBV5-1 and TRBJ2-1; TRBD2 matches at 9 bases. Losses at the gene ends were 0 bases for V and 4 bases for J; bases not matched to a gene: 2. This CDR3 contains 15 residues. The germline V gene has CDR1 SGHRS and CDR2 YFSETQ. The CDR3, as DNA: TGCGCCAGCAGCTTGGAGCGGGGGGCTTACAATGAGCAGTTCTTC. This codes for CASSLERGAYNEQFF.

V usage is TRBV11-2 and J usage is TRBJ2-7; no clear D. The V end was cut by 0 bases, the J end by 5 bases, with 5 bases between. The CDR3 is 12 residues long. Germline loops: CDR1 SGHAT, CDR2 FQNNGV. The CDR3 bases are TGTGCCAGCAGCTTAGATTTTGACGAGCAGTACTTC. Translation gives CASSLDFDEQYF.

Concerning this clone itself: A read error may produce the germline difference seen at one junction end. This chain connects TRBV27 to TRBJ2-7; possible D gene TRBD1, 6 bases. CDR1 is MNHEY and CDR2 is SMNVEV in the germline V gene (reference sequence). This CDR3 region has 10 residues. The CDR3 DNA follows: TGTGCCAGCAGTATTGACAGGAGGCACTTC. This translates into CASSIDRRHF.

V usage is TRBV5-1 and J usage is TRBJ1-2; no definite D call. Germline CDR1 and CDR2: SGHRS and YFSETQ. Trimming cost V 2 bases and J 0 bases, with 8 bases left between them. The CDR3 covers 14 residues. CDR3 DNA sequence: TGCGCCAGCAGCTTAAGGGAAGCTAACTATGGCTACACCTTC. This encodes CASSLREANYGYTF. Full variable domain (missing parts from reference TRBV5-1 and TRBJ1-2): KAGVTQTPRYLIKTRGQQVTLSCSPISGHRSVSWYQQTPGQGLQFLFEYFSETQRNKGNFPGRFSGRQFSNSRSEMNVSTLELGDSALYLCASSLREANYGYTFGSGTRLTVV.

This chain joins TRBV10-3 and TRBJ1-3, with D uncertain. CDR1 is ENHRY, CDR2 SYGVKD, per germline. The CDR3 extends over 15 amino acids. Between the trimmed V and J ends, which lost 0 bases and 0 bases, there was a span of 6 bases. The CDR3 region is CAISESPSSGNTIYF. The CDR3 DNA reads as TGTGCCATCAGTGAGTCCCCTTCCTCTGGAAACACCATATATTTT.

The chain recombines TRBV11-2 with TRBJ2-1; 7 bases match TRBD2. CDR3 size: 14 residues. Germline V lookup: CDR1 SGHAT, CDR2 FQNNGV. The ends lost 5 bases at V and 9 bases at J; junction bases unmatched: 10. The CDR3 DNA is TGTGCCAGCAGCATCCCTCGGGGGGTAAGTGAGCAGTTCTTC. Translated: CASSIPRGVSEQFF.

V and J are TRBV19 and TRBJ2-3; 7 positions agree with TRBD1. The CDR3 consists of 14 residues. Germline assignment: CDR1 LNHDA and CDR2 SQIVND (reference sequence). Trimming took 9 bases from V and 2 from J; bases not matched to a gene: 8. CDR3 nucleotides: TGTGCCAGCGGGGACAGAAAAGCCACAGATACGCAGTATTTT. Encoded protein: CASGDRKATDTQYF.

A few counts support this clone. The chain is built from TRBV9 and TRBJ1-3; possible D gene TRBD1, 5 bases. V lost 4 bases and J 0 bases, leaving 17 bases between the germline ends. Per the germline V gene, CDR1 is SGDLS and CDR2 is YYNGEE. The CDR3 sequence is 17 residues long. The CDR3 sequence: CASSPGGRILSGNTIYF. In DNA form, the CDR3 reads TGTGCCAGCAGCCCGGGGGGGAGAATTCTCTCTGGAAACACCATATATTTT. The full variable domain, in which reference TRBV9 and TRBJ1-3 provide the parts outside the CDR3, is DSGVTQTPKHLITATGQRVTLRCSPRSGDLSVYWYQQSLDQGLQFLIQYYNGEERAKGNILERFSAQQFPDLHSELNLSSLELGDSALYFCASSPGGRILSGNTIYFGEGSWLTVV.

The chain recombines TRBV6-1 with TRBJ1-1; TRBD1 is a possible D gene (5 bases). From germline, CDR1 is MNHNS and CDR2 SASEGT. V was trimmed by 7 bases and J by 4 bases, leaving 13 bases between them. The CDR3 contains 13 residues. The CDR3 DNA is TGTGCCAGCACCACGACAGCCCGCACTGAAGCTTTCTTT. This translates into CASTTTARTEAFF.

This clone turned up a few times. The chain combines TRBV6-6 with TRBJ2-7; tentatively, D is TRBD1 (6 bases). V was cut by 4 bases and J by 3 bases, with 13 bases left in between. Germline CDR1 MNHNY, CDR2 SVGAGI (reference sequence). The CDR3 totals 14 residues. The CDR3 spells CASSSPGQNYEQYF. Written as DNA, the CDR3 is TGTGCCAGCAGTTCCCCGGGACAAAACTACGAGCAGTACTTC.

The V call is TRBV11-3, the J call TRBJ1-5, with 7 positions matching TRBD1. There are 13 residues in the CDR3. Germline V gives CDR1 SGHNT, CDR2 YENEEA. J lost 8 bases, V lost 5 bases, and 6 bases had no gene match. The CDR3 loop reads CASSRTGGEPQHF. The DNA for the CDR3 is TGTGCCAGCAGCCGGACAGGCGGCGAGCCCCAGCATTTT. Supplemented by reference TRBV11-3 and TRBJ1-5, the full variable domain reads EAGVVQSPRYKIIEKKQPVAFWCNPISGHNTLYWYLQNLGQGPELLIRYENEEAVDDSQLPKDRFSAERLKGVDSTLKIQPAELGDSAVYLCASSRTGGEPQHFGDGTRLSIL.

The chain recombines TRBV6-1 with TRBJ2-7; no reliable D call. Trimming shortened V by 2 bases and J by 2 bases, and 13 bases separated the two germline ends. The CDR3 is made up of 15 amino acids. Germline loops: CDR1 MNHNS, CDR2 SASEGT. In DNA form, the CDR3 reads TGTGCCAGCAGTGAACTCGAGGACCAGACCTACGAGCAGTACTTC. It translates to CASSELEDQTYEQYF.

The chain is built from TRBV6-1 and TRBJ2-3; no reliable D call. Trimming took off 0 bases at V and 5 bases at J, with 15 bases between the two ends. The germline CDR1 and CDR2 sequences are MNHNS and SASEGT. The CDR3 length is 16 residues. CDR3 sequence reads: CASSEAPGILGDTQYF. CDR3 sequence (DNA): TGTGCCAGCAGTGAAGCGCCTGGGATCCTGGGAGATACGCAGTATTTT.

The chain employs TRBV7-6 and TRBJ1-1; D is unclear. Trimming removed 3 bases from V and 7 bases from J, with 9 bases in between. The germline V gene encodes CDR1 SGHVS and CDR2 FNYEAQ. The CDR3 totals 12 residues. CDR3 residues: CASSFSTSEAFF. DNA of the CDR3: TGTGCCAGCAGCTTTTCGACCAGTGAAGCTTTCTTT.

The chain carries TRBV19 and TRBJ2-3; D remains ambiguous. Trimming removed 8 bases from V and 0 bases from J, with 15 bases in between. This CDR3 contains 15 residues. CDR1 and CDR2 from the germline V gene are LNHDA and SQIVND (reference sequence). This CDR3 is CASRDTVFSTDTQYF. The CDR3 bases are TGTGCCAGTCGCGACACGGTTTTTAGCACAGATACGCAGTATTTT.

The rearrangement uses TRBV18 and TRBJ2-2; D unclear. The CDR3 totals 13 residues. The V end lost 3 bases, the J end lost 4 bases, and 6 bases lay between the germline ends. Germline loops: CDR1 KGHSH, CDR2 LQKENI. The CDR3 sequence is CASSPSPTGELFF. The CDR3 region has the DNA TGTGCCAGCTCACCCAGCCCCACCGGGGAGCTGTTTTTT.

J is TRBJ2-2 and V is TRBV9; 8 nucleotides align to TRBD1. CDR1 is SGDLS and CDR2 is YYNGEE in the germline V gene. The CDR3 extends over 15 amino acids. J lost 8 bases, V lost 2 bases, and 8 bases had no gene match. For the CDR3, the DNA is TGTGCCAGCAGCGTGGACAGGGCCCCTTCTGGGGAGCTGTTTTTT. This gives the protein CASSVDRAPSGELFF.

The chain uses TRBV29-1 and TRBJ2-3, with TRBD1 matching 7 bases. The length of the CDR3 is 14 residues. The trim removed 3 bases at V and 1 base at J, leaving 4 bases unmatched. Germline CDR1 reads SQVTM; CDR2 reads ANQGSEA. The DNA of the CDR3 is TGCAGCGTTGACAACGACAGGGGCACAGATACGCAGTATTTT. It yields the protein CSVDNDRGTDTQYF.

The genes are TRBV5-6 and TRBJ2-3; D is ambiguous. The CDR3 is 16 residues long. V gave up 4 bases and J gave up 0 bases, with 15 bases separating them. The germline gives CDR1 SGHDT, CDR2 YYEEEE. The CDR3 coding sequence is TGTGCCAGCAGCCGGACCAGCTCCTCTAGCACAGATACGCAGTATTTT. The encoded protein is CASSRTSSSSTDTQYF.

This clone was recorded a few times. The V and J genes are TRBV5-5 and TRBJ2-5; D is undetermined. V was trimmed by 1 base and J by 2 bases, leaving 12 bases between them. The CDR3 covers 15 residues. Germline CDR1 is SGHKS and CDR2 is YYEKEE (reference sequence). CDR3 nucleotides: TGTGCCAGCAGCTTGTCTGGTCAGACGCAAGAGACCCAGTACTTC. Translation gives CASSLSGQTQETQYF.

The chain carries TRBV9 and TRBJ2-7; 8 bases agree with TRBD1. J gave up 3 bases and V 4 bases, and 6 bases lay outside the gene matches. There are 14 residues in the CDR3. Germline CDR1 SGDLS, CDR2 YYNGEE. Here the CDR3 reads CASSPQGVNYEQYF. CDR3 DNA sequence: TGTGCCAGCAGCCCACAGGGGGTAAACTACGAGCAGTACTTC.

The V gene is TRBV5-4, the J gene TRBJ2-4; the D is unclear. Deletions cut 2 bases from V and 0 bases from J, with 9 bases between. This CDR3 has 15 residues. CDR1 and CDR2 (germline): SGHNT, YYREEE (reference sequence). Here the CDR3 DNA reads TGTGCCAGCAGCTTTGGGGATTTAGCCAAAAACATTCAGTACTTC. Its protein product is CASSFGDLAKNIQYF.

V gene TRBV30 combines with J gene TRBJ2-5, with TRBD2 matching over 13 bases. CDR1 is GTSNPN and CDR2 is SVGIG in the germline V gene (reference sequence). The CDR3 covers 15 residues. Trimming removed 2 bases from V and 7 bases from J; junction bases left unmatched: 7. The CDR3 DNA is TGTGCCTGGAGTATGCGGACTAGCGGGGGCAGGACCCAGTACTTC. Residues: CAWSMRTSGGRTQYF. The full variable domain, rest sourced from reference TRBV30 and TRBJ2-5, is SQTIHQWPATLVQPVGSPLSLECTVEGTSNPNLYWYRQAAGRGLQLLFYSVGIGQISSEVPQNLSASRPQDRQFILSSKKLLLSDSGFYLCAWSMRTSGGRTQYFGPGTRLLVL.

This clone was found a few times. The chain couples TRBV30 to TRBJ1-2; TRBD1 might be the D (6 bases). This CDR3 is built from 14 residues. CDR1 is GTSNPN, CDR2 SVGIG, per germline (reference sequence). The V end was cut by 3 bases, the J end by 2 bases, with 13 bases between. Here the CDR3 reads CAWRGTGLNYGYTF. The CDR3 DNA reads as TGTGCCTGGAGGGGTACAGGGCTGAACTATGGCTACACCTTC.

The chain employs TRBV9 and TRBJ1-1, with a possible D match to TRBD1 (6 bases). V was cut by 0 bases and J by 3 bases, with 6 bases left in between. CDR1 is SGDLS and CDR2 is YYNGEE in the germline V gene. CDR3 length equals 13 residues. This CDR3 is CASSVGQDTEAFF. The CDR3 region has the DNA TGTGCCAGCAGCGTAGGACAGGACACTGAAGCTTTCTTT.

J is TRBJ2-3 and V is TRBV18; 12 bases line up with TRBD2. The CDR3 has 16 residues. CDR1 and CDR2 (germline): KGHSH, LQKENI. Trimming removed 1 base from V and 5 bases from J; junction bases left unmatched: 4. CDR3 amino acids: CASSPLTSGSGDTQYF. The CDR3 DNA is TGTGCCAGCTCACCACTGACTAGCGGGAGTGGAGATACGCAGTATTTT.

V gene TRBV19 combines with J gene TRBJ2-5; no clear D. Trimming stripped 5 bases from V and 1 base from J, with 5 bases between. This CDR3 region has 12 residues. Germline V lookup: CDR1 LNHDA, CDR2 SQIVND (reference sequence). This CDR3 is CASSHSQETQYF. The DNA of the CDR3 is TGTGCCAGTAGTCACTCCCAAGAGACCCAGTACTTC.

The chain combines TRBV5-1 with TRBJ2-2, with D maybe TRBD1 (6 bases). This CDR3 spans 20 amino acids. Trimming cost V 1 base and J 0 bases, with 22 bases left between them. The germline V gene encodes CDR1 SGHRS and CDR2 YFSETQ. As DNA, the CDR3 is TGCGCCAGCAGCTTGTGGTCCAGGGGACCGGCGGGTACGAACACCGGGGAGCTGTTTTTT. It encodes CASSLWSRGPAGTNTGELFF.

The chain joins TRBV6-1 to TRBJ2-7, with TRBD1 matching over 7 bases. J was trimmed by 0 bases and V by 6 bases; bases with no gene match: 5. The germline CDR1 and CDR2 sequences are MNHNS and SASEGT. This CDR3 spans 14 amino acids. Here the CDR3 reads CASRPGTVSYEQYF. The CDR3, as DNA: TGTGCCAGCAGGCCCGGGACAGTCTCCTACGAGCAGTACTTC.

The V and J genes are TRBV7-9 and TRBJ2-7; D tentatively fits TRBD1 or TRBD2 (5 bases each). CDR3 length: 17 residues. V shed 5 bases and J shed 2 bases, with 22 bases lying between them. Germline V CDR1 and CDR2: SEHNR, FQNEAQ (reference sequence). CDR3 in amino acids: CASSTQVSGTDPYEQYF. The CDR3 bases are TGTGCCAGCAGCACCCAGGTTTCCGGGACGGATCCCTACGAGCAGTACTTC.

The chain joins TRBV7-6 to TRBJ2-3, with TRBD2 matching 8 bases. Per the germline V gene, CDR1 is SGHVS and CDR2 is FNYEAQ. The CDR3 sequence is 16 residues long. The ends lost 5 bases at V and 6 bases at J; junction bases unmatched: 13. CDR3 DNA: TGTGCCAGCAGCCAACCTCCGGGACTAGTGTCGGATACGCAGTATTTT. It is translated as CASSQPPGLVSDTQYF.